These T cell receptor beta chains were read from a single sample in a study of T cell repertoires in cytomegalovirus infection. MiXCR was run by TCRdb on the reads, yielding one entry per CDR3 protein. The sample lists 700,000 to 850,000 distinct CDR3 sequences; roughly 33% were seen once. No antigen has been identified for these receptors. This specimen was cultured CD8+ T cells from PBMCs, taken from culture after CMV antigen stimulation. The source is a human donor in good health (CMV status not recorded). Some clones in this sample may be carry-over from other donors' samples. CDR3s include the opening cysteine and the closing phenylalanine or tryptophan.

TRBV7-9	TRBJ2-7	CASSLSGTSGAEQYF
TRBV20-1	TRBJ2-1	CSAGTSGGGSGEQFF
TRBV7-2	TRBJ1-5	CASSQEYQPQHF
TRBV12-3/TRBV12-4	TRBJ2-3	CASRGGGPSTDTQYF
TRBV7-6	TRBJ1-2	CASSGEINYGYTF
TRBV5-4	TRBJ1-1	CASSLGQVREAFF
TRBV11-3	TRBJ2-2	CASSLSGDHTGELFF
TRBV5-8	TRBJ2-1	CASSRDRVVYNEQFF
TRBV7-6	TRBJ2-1	CASSLGELDTYNEQFF
TRBV7-2	TRBJ1-1	CASSLAKGGGTEAFF
TRBV9	TRBJ2-6	CASSVNRDSGANVLTF
TRBV6-1	TRBJ1-2	CALLGDTF
TRBV12-3/TRBV12-4	TRBJ1-2	CASSPGDRGVGYTF
TRBV7-8	TRBJ2-2	CASSLAGSNTGELFF
TRBV7-9	TRBJ1-4	CASSFRDRGNNEKLFF
TRBV10-3	TRBJ1-6	CAISESSSPLHF
TRBV12-3/TRBV12-4	TRBJ1-2	CASREEVSNYGYTF
TRBV6-2/TRBV6-3	TRBJ1-1	CASSYSWVSNTEAFF
TRBV4-1	TRBJ2-2	CASSQDEASGELFF
TRBV27	TRBJ2-2	CASSTGGVYTGELFF
TRBV14	TRBJ2-1	CASSQVAYSSYNEQFF
TRBV12-3/TRBV12-4	TRBJ2-3	CASSFAGASTDTQYF
TRBV11-2	TRBJ2-1	CASSFGGAYIEQFF
TRBV19	TRBJ2-3	CASSILGQGFGTQYF
TRBV6-5	TRBJ2-5	CASSYLDQETQYF
TRBV7-9	TRBJ1-2	CASSSSEGRPHYGYTF
TRBV12-3/TRBV12-4	TRBJ2-7	CASSKGRHEQYF
TRBV7-8	TRBJ1-2	CASSQRGQFYGYTF
TRBV7-9	TRBJ1-1	CASSLGGGPAFF
TRBV7-6	TRBJ2-7	CASSLTVRSYEQYF
TRBV7-6	TRBJ1-5	CASSRGTFNQPQHF